This T cell receptor beta chain was identified in a study of T and B cells in COVID-19 patients. In the study overall: COVID-19 patients gave peripheral blood either during active infection or after recovery.

Between the trimmed V and J ends, which lost 9 bases and 1 base, there was a span of 13 bases. The germline CDR1 and CDR2 sequences are SGHDT and YYEEEE. This CDR3 comprises 13 residues. Each TRB amplification used roughly 250-550 ng of genomic DNA from blood. BIOMED2 TRB-A/B primer pools were used in multiplex TRB PCR. MiXCR, applied by TCRdb to the multiplex PCR reads, yields one record per CDR3 protein. The data contain 8,000 to 10,000 distinct CDR3 sequences, roughly 31% of them seen just once; the ten biggest clones take up roughly 23%. The sample comprised blood. The chain is built from TRBV5-6 and TRBJ2-5, with D possibly being TRBD1 (5 bases). The receptor was derived from a human donor who had recovered from COVID-19. The CDR3: CAIYTGIQETQYF. For the CDR3, the DNA is TGTGCCATATACACAGGAATCCAAGAGACCCAGTACTTC.